This entry describes one T cell receptor beta chain. Its antigen remains unknown. The authors ran a second PCR of about 7 to 12 cycles using a sample-barcoded 5' primer and a J-beta primer mix. TCRdb recomputed calls from the 5' RACE reads with MiXCR, one row per CDR3 protein. This repertoire shows around 700,000 distinct CDR3 sequences, roughly 25% found once; its top ten account for more than 8.5%. The sample originates from a study of blood T cells in healthy people across ages. Study results and caveats: TCR beta diversity correlated strongly with naive T cell percentage.

PBMCs numbering at least 7 million were isolated per sample. This sample also belongs to another study, concerning T cells of mothers and their children.

The sequence came from a boy aged 5-17 years in good health. The sample comprised blood.

DNA for the CDR3: TGTGCCAGCAGCTTAGACCGGGGGGCAGGTTACAATGAGCAGTTCTTC. It codes for CASSLDRGAGYNEQFF. The genes are TRBV7-3 and TRBJ2-1; D is perhaps TRBD2 (7 bases). V was cut by 2 bases and J by 4 bases, with 15 bases left in between. This CDR3 spans 16 amino acids. Germline V gives CDR1 SGHTA, CDR2 FQGTGA.